These 8 T cell receptor beta chains share one sample of origin, sequenced in a study of blood T cell repertoires in COVID-19. TCRdb keeps only in-frame clones here, not all; method: immunoSEQ multiplex PCR. The sample lists about 290,000 clones, over 80% occurring once. Sequencing used peripheral blood. Every receptor here comes from a woman in her forties or fifties with active or convalescent COVID-19.

The chain employs TRBV5-1 and TRBJ2-5; 8 nucleotides agree with TRBD1. Germline V gene sequence: CDR1 SGHRS, CDR2 YFSETQ. The CDR3 runs to 16 residues. After removal of 0 bases from V and 5 bases from J, the junction contained 9 bases not matched to a gene. The chain's CDR3 is CASSLALTGGSETQYF. The CDR3 DNA sequence: TGCGCCAGCAGCTTGGCTCTTACAGGGGGGTCGGAGACCCAGTACTTC.

V gene TRBV5-3 combines with J gene TRBJ1-6; tentative D call: TRBD1 (6 bases). TRBV5-3 is an ORF; its function is uncertain. This CDR3 is 18 amino acids long. Trimming took off 4 bases at V and 0 bases at J, with 17 bases between the two ends. The CDR3 bases are TGTGCCAGAAGCCCTCGGGAGGGGGAGAACTCCTATAATTCACCCCTCCACTTT. Amino acid sequence: CARSPREGENSYNSPLHF.

V and J are TRBV11-3 and TRBJ2-1, with TRBD1 matching 7 bases. This CDR3 spans 15 amino acids. V trimming: 1 base; J trimming: 7 bases; junction bases outside the gene matches: 7. CDR1 is SGHNT, CDR2 YENEEA, per germline. As DNA, the CDR3 is TGTGCCAGCAGCTTAGGCCCATCCAGGGGGAATGAGCAGTTCTTC. The encoded protein is CASSLGPSRGNEQFF.

This chain connects TRBV19 to TRBJ1-5; no clear D gene. V was cut by 3 bases and J by 7 bases, with 10 bases left in between. The CDR3 contains 13 residues. Per germline, CDR1 LNHDA and CDR2 SQIVND (reference sequence). CDR3 sequence (DNA): TGTGCCAGTAGTATTACCCGGGTCCAGCCCCAGCATTTT. Its protein is CASSITRVQPQHF.

The chain joins TRBV6-5 to TRBJ1-5; D remains ambiguous. This CDR3 comprises 13 residues. Germline lookup yields CDR1 MNHEY and CDR2 SVGAGI. V shed 8 bases and J shed 4 bases, with 12 bases lying between them. CDR3 amino acids: CASSRTENQPQHF. The CDR3 nucleotides read TGTGCCAGCTCTAGAACGGAGAATCAGCCCCAGCATTTT.

This sequence joins TRBV7-3 and TRBJ2-1, with 7 bases identical to TRBD1. Germline trimming cut 5 bases from V and 7 bases from J; bases unmatched to any gene: 8. Germline CDR1 and CDR2: SGHTA and FQGTGA. The CDR3 covers 14 residues. Here the CDR3 DNA reads TGTGCCAGCAGCGCAGACAGGGCTTTTAATGAGCAGTTCTTC. It encodes CASSADRAFNEQFF.

The chain combines TRBV7-2 with TRBJ1-6, with D maybe TRBD1 (6 bases). The CDR3 extends over 14 amino acids. Per the germline V gene, CDR1 is SGHTA and CDR2 is FQGNSA. The V gene lost 1 base and the J gene lost 9 bases, with 10 bases spanning the gap. The CDR3 here is CASSLGGQGSPLHF. CDR3 sequence (DNA): TGTGCCAGCAGCTTAGGGGGGCAGGGTTCACCCCTCCACTTT.

This clone was observed at least ten times. The rearrangement uses TRBV14 and TRBJ2-7; 7 bases line up with TRBD1. V was clipped by 0 bases and J by 3 bases; unmatched bases: 11. This CDR3 region has 17 residues. Germline CDR1 and CDR2: SGHDN and FVKESK. This CDR3 reads CASSQDQGEFRIYEQYF. The CDR3 nucleotides read TGTGCCAGCAGCCAAGATCAGGGGGAATTTCGTATCTACGAGCAGTACTTC.